The 27 T cell receptor beta chains in this list originate from one sample, sequenced in a study of Graves' ophthalmopathy and Graves' hyperthyroidism. Amplification of the TCR beta CDR3 regions used RNA transcripts (as template). An opening RT-PCR round employed HTBI primers and preceded a second-round multiplex PCR. TCRdb reprocessed the multiplex PCR reads via MiXCR and lists one record per CDR3 protein. The sample contains about 160,000 distinct CDR3 sequences, over 35% of which appear only once. The sample consisted of peripheral blood. Every receptor here comes from a woman aged 40 to 49 with Graves' ophthalmopathy.

V and J are TRBV7-9 and TRBJ2-5; 7 bases are shared with TRBD2. After removal of 5 bases from V and 5 bases from J, the junction contained 11 bases not matched to a gene. CDR3 length equals 15 residues. Germline lookup yields CDR1 SEHNR and CDR2 FQNEAQ (reference sequence). DNA for the CDR3: TGTGCCAGCAGCCGGACGGGGGGTATACGGGAGACCCAGTACTTC. It translates to CASSRTGGIRETQYF.

This clonotype has at least ten counts. Compared with germline, one end of the junction differs, possibly owing to a read error. The chain recombines TRBV2 with TRBJ2-7, with 7 bases matching TRBD2. This CDR3 is 13 amino acids long. Germline CDR1 is SNHLY and CDR2 is FYNNEI. CDR3 loop: CVSSEASGYEQYF. CDR3 DNA sequence: TGTGTCAGCAGTGAGGCTAGCGGCTACGAGCAGTACTTC.

This clonotype was seen ten or more times. The chain recombines TRBV20-1 with TRBJ2-5, with D maybe TRBD1 (6 bases). From germline, CDR1 is DFQATT and CDR2 SNEGSKA (reference sequence). V shed 1 base and J shed 5 bases, with 14 bases lying between them. The CDR3 consists of 14 residues. The CDR3 region has the DNA TGCAGTGCTAGAGTGGGGGCGGTTAGGGAGACCCAGTACTTC. Translating it yields CSARVGAVRETQYF.

This rearrangement joins TRBV7-9 to TRBJ2-5; 11 bases match TRBD2. The CDR3 consists of 15 residues. CDR1 and CDR2 from the germline V gene are SEHNR and FQNEAQ (reference sequence). The junction had 5 bases not matched to a gene; V was cut back by 4 bases and J by 4 bases. The CDR3 region has the DNA TGTGCCAGCAGCTCCAGACTAGCGGGGAGAGAGACCCAGTACTTC. This sequence encodes CASSSRLAGRETQYF.

There are many counts of this clonotype. V usage is TRBV16 and J usage is TRBJ2-7; D gene unclear. CDR1 and CDR2 (germline): KGHSY, FQNENV. V lost 1 base and J 2 bases, leaving 15 bases between the germline ends. There are 16 residues in the CDR3. This CDR3 reads CASSQFSRSSTYEQYF. CDR3 coding DNA: TGTGCCAGCAGCCAATTTTCCCGGAGCTCCACCTACGAGCAGTACTTC.

A few counts support this clonotype. The chain employs TRBV6-5 and TRBJ2-5; 11 bases match TRBD1. CDR1 and CDR2 (germline): MNHEY, SVGAGI. The CDR3 contains 16 residues. V dropped 2 bases and J dropped 5; count of bases not matched to a gene: 7. The CDR3 spells CASSYAPGQGVETQYF. In DNA, the CDR3 is TGTGCCAGCAGTTACGCCCCGGGACAGGGGGTTGAGACCCAGTACTTC.

This sequence joins TRBV20-1 and TRBJ1-2; D perhaps matches TRBD1 (6 bases). CDR3 length equals 13 residues. Germline V gives CDR1 DFQATT, CDR2 SNEGSKA (reference sequence). Between the trimmed V and J ends, which lost 0 bases and 10 bases, there was a span of 15 bases. In DNA form, the CDR3 reads TGCAGTGCTAGAGAGGGGGGCCAGCCATTCTACACCTTC. Its protein product is CSAREGGQPFYTF.

This clonotype was detected ten times or more. This chain uses TRBV6-5 with TRBJ1-2, with 7 bases identical to TRBD1. The CDR3 extends over 15 amino acids. V trimming: 0 bases; J trimming: 4 bases; junction bases outside the gene matches: 5. Germline V CDR1 and CDR2: MNHEY, SVGAGI. The CDR3 loop is CASSYSSGQFYGYTF. In DNA, the CDR3 is TGTGCCAGCAGTTACTCGTCGGGACAGTTCTATGGCTACACCTTC.

Ten or more counts support this clonotype. This sequence joins TRBV10-2 and TRBJ2-7; D not certain. The germline gives CDR1 WSHSY, CDR2 SAAADI. The CDR3 is made up of 12 amino acids. V lost 8 bases, J lost 7 bases, and 15 bases lay in between. CDR3 sequence (DNA): TGCGCCAGCGCCTCACTTCCTCCTGAGCAGTACTTC. Translation: CASASLPPEQYF.

Many counts were recorded for this clonotype. As DNA, the CDR3 is TGTGCCAGCAGTTTATCCGCCTTAGGCAATCAGCCCCAGCATTTT. It is translated as CASSLSALGNQPQHF. This chain connects TRBV27 to TRBJ1-5; D uncertain. The CDR3 runs 15 residues. The V and J ends lost 0 bases and 2 bases respectively, with 8 bases between them. Germline V gene sequence: CDR1 MNHEY, CDR2 SMNVEV (reference sequence).

Ten or more counts support this clonotype. The rearrangement joins TRBV7-3 to TRBJ1-6, with 8 bases aligning to TRBD1. The ends lost 2 bases at V and 6 bases at J; junction bases unmatched: 6. This CDR3 spans 16 amino acids. Germline lookup yields CDR1 SGHTA and CDR2 FQGTGA. CDR3 region: CASSLAGTGPNSPLHF. Written as DNA, the CDR3 is TGTGCCAGCAGCTTAGCGGGGACAGGACCTAATTCACCCCTCCACTTT.

V is TRBV6-2 or TRBV6-3 and J is TRBJ2-7; D may be TRBD1 (6 bases). The germline V and J ends were trimmed by 5 bases and 6 bases, with 8 bases remaining between them. The CDR3 contains 11 residues. Looked up from germline, CDR1 is MNHEY and CDR2 is SVGEGT. The CDR3 sequence: CASSQGSEQYF. CDR3 nucleotides: TGTGCCAGCAGTCAGGGGAGCGAGCAGTACTTC.

This clonotype came up many times. The chain is built from TRBV12-3 or TRBV12-4 and TRBJ1-5; 9 bases align to TRBD1. The ends lost 3 bases at V and 2 bases at J; junction bases unmatched: 2. The CDR3 length is 15 residues. The CDR3 coding sequence is TGTGCCAGCAGTTTGGGGACAGGGCGCAATCAGCCCCAGCATTTT. It codes for CASSLGTGRNQPQHF.

This clonotype was observed at least ten times. This chain links TRBV27 with TRBJ1-6, with unresolved D. This CDR3 region has 14 residues. Germline CDR1 MNHEY, CDR2 SMNVEV (reference sequence). Trimming took off 1 base at V and 6 bases at J, with 7 bases between the two ends. The CDR3 nucleotides read TGTGCCAGCAGTTTATGGTTTCGTAATTCACCCCTCCACTTT. It is translated as CASSLWFRNSPLHF.

Ten or more counts support this clonotype. J is TRBJ2-7 and V is TRBV7-2; a possible D gene is TRBD2 (6 bases). This CDR3 spans 15 amino acids. V lost 0 bases, J lost 5 bases, and 14 bases lay in between. Per germline, CDR1 SGHTA and CDR2 FQGNSA. The CDR3 reads CASSLAGGGGDEQYF. CDR3 DNA sequence: TGTGCCAGCAGCTTAGCTGGGGGAGGAGGGGACGAGCAGTACTTC.

CDR3 sequence: CASNTGSYSNQPQHF. CDR3 DNA sequence: TGTGCCAGCAATACAGGATCCTATAGCAATCAGCCCCAGCATTTT. The chain uses TRBV6-1 and TRBJ1-5; D is possibly TRBD1 (5 bases). The CDR3 has 15 residues. Trimming pared 7 bases from V and 0 bases from J, leaving 13 bases between. Germline CDR1 and CDR2: MNHNS and SASEGT.

This clonotype showed up just once. V gene TRBV14 combines with J gene TRBJ2-7, with 8 nucleotides matching TRBD2. After removal of 2 bases from V and 3 bases from J, the junction contained 6 bases not matched to a gene. CDR3 length: 15 residues. Germline values: CDR1 SGHDN, CDR2 FVKESK. The CDR3 bases are TGTGCCAGCAGCCAATTCGAAGCGGGAGTCTACGAGCAGTACTTC. It specifies CASSQFEAGVYEQYF.

In this sample, this clonotype is medium-sized. The genes are TRBV12-3 or TRBV12-4 and TRBJ1-3, with a tentative D call TRBD1 (5 bases). The V end was cut by 10 bases, the J end by 2 bases, with 12 bases between. The CDR3 consists of 13 residues. The CDR3 DNA sequence: TGTGCCACCGGGGGGTCGACTGGAAACACCATATATTTT. As protein: CATGGSTGNTIYF.

This clonotype was observed at least ten times. This sequence joins TRBV15 and TRBJ1-2, with a weak D call TRBD1 (6 bases). Germline V gene lookup returns CDR1 LNHNV and CDR2 YYDKDF (reference sequence). CDR3 length: 15 residues. V was shortened by 0 bases and J by 4 bases, with 12 bases between the two germline ends. The DNA of the CDR3 is TGTGCCACCAGCAGAGAGGGCAGGGGAGGCTATGGCTACACCTTC. It encodes CATSREGRGGYGYTF.

The rearrangement uses TRBV6-1 and TRBJ2-2, with D perhaps matching TRBD1 (6 bases). Per germline, CDR1 MNHNS and CDR2 SASEGT. The CDR3 loop spans 16 amino acids. The ends were cut back, 4 bases at V and 3 bases at J, with 15 bases in the middle. The chain's CDR3 is CASSGGQGPYTGELFF. CDR3 in DNA: TGTGCCAGCAGTGGGGGGCAGGGGCCCTACACCGGGGAGCTGTTTTTT.

The chain couples TRBV11-3 to TRBJ2-4; 10 bases map to TRBD2. V lost 5 bases and J lost 1; bases outside the gene matches: 5. Germline CDR1 SGHNT, CDR2 YENEEA. CDR3 length: 16 residues. CDR3 sequence (DNA): TGTGCCAGCAGCCCTGGACTAGCGGTGGCCAAAAACATTCAGTACTTC. Its translation: CASSPGLAVAKNIQYF.

The chain combines TRBV6-5 with TRBJ1-2; D unclear. V was cut by 0 bases and J by 4 bases, with 15 bases left in between. Germline V lookup: CDR1 MNHEY, CDR2 SVGAGI. The CDR3 spans 16 residues. This chain's CDR3 is CASSYSVGQGLYGYTF. The DNA of the CDR3 is TGTGCCAGCAGTTACTCGGTCGGGCAAGGCCTCTATGGCTACACCTTC.

This clonotype was picked up many times. V and J are TRBV19 and TRBJ1-5; D gene unclear. Germline V gene lookup returns CDR1 LNHDA and CDR2 SQIVND (reference sequence). CDR3 length: 15 residues. Trimming took 2 bases from V and 3 from J, leaving 11 bases between them. In DNA, the CDR3 is TGTGCCAGTAGTATAAGTGGGAGACACAATCAGCCCCAGCATTTT. Its translation: CASSISGRHNQPQHF.

The DNA of the CDR3 is TGCGCCAGCAGCTTATCCTTGACTGGAGAGACCCAGTACTTC. Amino acids: CASSLSLTGETQYF. This chain links TRBV5-1 with TRBJ2-5; D gene uncertain. V shed 2 bases and J shed 4 bases, with 12 bases lying between them. Germline lookup yields CDR1 SGHRS and CDR2 YFSETQ. This CDR3 region has 14 residues.

This clonotype was seen ten or more times. The chain carries TRBV6-2 or TRBV6-3 and TRBJ2-7; tentatively, D is TRBD2 (5 bases). The V end lost 6 bases, the J end lost 1 base, and 13 bases lay between the germline ends. CDR3 length: 14 amino acids. Germline V CDR1 and CDR2: MNHEY, SVGEGT. The CDR3 reads CASSFTRDSYEQYF. Here the CDR3 DNA reads TGTGCCAGCAGCTTTACCCGGGATTCCTACGAGCAGTACTTC.

This clonotype came up many times. The chain couples TRBV4-1 to TRBJ1-2, with D maybe TRBD1 (5 bases). CDR1 and CDR2 from the germline V gene are MGHRA and YSYEKL. V shed 4 bases and J shed 4 bases, with 19 bases lying between them. The CDR3 is made up of 16 amino acids. CDR3 region: CASSRETDRAGYGYTF. As DNA, the CDR3 is TGCGCCAGCAGCCGAGAGACAGACCGGGCAGGCTATGGCTACACCTTC.

This clonotype appeared many times. The chain is built from TRBV6-1 and TRBJ2-5, with D perhaps TRBD2 (6 bases). The germline CDR1 and CDR2 sequences are MNHNS and SASEGT. The CDR3 is made up of 14 amino acids. Trimming took 3 bases from V and 3 from J, leaving 11 bases between them. The CDR3 sequence is CASSDTWTKETQYF. In nucleotides, the CDR3 is TGTGCCAGCAGTGATACCTGGACTAAAGAGACCCAGTACTTC.